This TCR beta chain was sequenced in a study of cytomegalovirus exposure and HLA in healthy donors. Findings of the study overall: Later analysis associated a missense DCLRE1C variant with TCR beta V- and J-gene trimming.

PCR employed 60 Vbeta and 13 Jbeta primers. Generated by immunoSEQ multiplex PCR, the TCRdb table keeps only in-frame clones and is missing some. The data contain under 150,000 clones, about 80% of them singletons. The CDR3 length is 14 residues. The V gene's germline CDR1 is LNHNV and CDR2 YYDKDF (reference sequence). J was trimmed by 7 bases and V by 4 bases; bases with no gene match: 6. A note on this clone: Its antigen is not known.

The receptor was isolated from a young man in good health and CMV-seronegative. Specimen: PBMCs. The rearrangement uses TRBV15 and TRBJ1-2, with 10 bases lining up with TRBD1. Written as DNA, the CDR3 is TGTGCCACCAGCACCCGACAGGGGGCGGTTGGCTACACCTTC. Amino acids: CATSTRQGAVGYTF.